This T cell receptor (beta chain) was captured by sequencing in a study of persistence of HIV-infected CD4 T cells. Germline CDR1 reads SGHRS; CDR2 reads YFSETQ. The CDR3 runs to 15 residues. The V segment lost 3 bases and the J segment 7 bases; nucleotides outside the gene matches: 7. Details on this clone: Its antigen is undetermined.

The libraries were made with immunoSEQ version 4 in survey mode. The repertoire was sequenced with immunoSEQ multiplex PCR; TCRdb's copy has only in-frame clones and lacks some. The table records 40,000 or so clones, around 89% of them present only once. General study points: TCRbeta richness was lower in CMV- and Gag-responding cells than in anti-CD3/anti-CD28-responding cells.

Anti-CD3/anti-CD28 beads served as a nonspecific positive control stimulus. Sorting selected CD4+ T cells upregulating both CD40 ligand and CD69. Anti-CD28/CD49d costimulation, CD40-blocking antibody and enfuvirtide were given to CD8-depleted PBMCs for 15 to 20 hours. The receptor comes from an adult woman with HIV who was CMV-seropositive. The chain links TRBV5-1 to TRBJ2-1; 10 nucleotides align to TRBD1. Sequenced material: CD4+ T cells sorted from PBMCs after 18-hour stimulation, taken from a patient who received antiretroviral therapy. The CDR3 sequence: CASSSGTGAGNEQFF. CDR3 nucleotide sequence: TGCGCCAGCAGCTCCGGGACAGGGGCTGGAAATGAGCAGTTCTTC.